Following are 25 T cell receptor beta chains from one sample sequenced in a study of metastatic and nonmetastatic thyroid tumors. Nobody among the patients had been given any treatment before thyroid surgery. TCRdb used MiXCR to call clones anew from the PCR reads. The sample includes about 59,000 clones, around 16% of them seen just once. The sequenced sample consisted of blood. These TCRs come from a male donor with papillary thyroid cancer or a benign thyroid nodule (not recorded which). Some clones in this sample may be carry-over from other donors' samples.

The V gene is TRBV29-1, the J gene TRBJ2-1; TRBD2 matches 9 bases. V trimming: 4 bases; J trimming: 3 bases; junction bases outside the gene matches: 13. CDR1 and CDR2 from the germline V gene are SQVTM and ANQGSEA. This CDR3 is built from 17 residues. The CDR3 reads CSVVPWASGIYYNEQFF. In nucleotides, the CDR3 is TGCAGCGTTGTCCCCTGGGCTAGCGGGATCTACTACAATGAGCAGTTCTTC.

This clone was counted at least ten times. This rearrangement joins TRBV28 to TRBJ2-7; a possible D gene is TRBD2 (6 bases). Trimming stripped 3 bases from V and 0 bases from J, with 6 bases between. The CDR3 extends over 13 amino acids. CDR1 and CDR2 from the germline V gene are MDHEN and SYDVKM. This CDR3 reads CASSLGGSYEQYF. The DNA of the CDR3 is TGTGCCAGCAGTTTGGGGGGCTCCTACGAGCAGTACTTC. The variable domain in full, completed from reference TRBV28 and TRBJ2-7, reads DVKVTQSSRYLVKRTGEKVFLECVQDMDHENMFWYRQDPGLGLRLIYFSYDVKMKEKGDIPEGYSVSREKKERFSLILESASTNQTSMYLCASSLGGSYEQYFGPGTRLTVT.

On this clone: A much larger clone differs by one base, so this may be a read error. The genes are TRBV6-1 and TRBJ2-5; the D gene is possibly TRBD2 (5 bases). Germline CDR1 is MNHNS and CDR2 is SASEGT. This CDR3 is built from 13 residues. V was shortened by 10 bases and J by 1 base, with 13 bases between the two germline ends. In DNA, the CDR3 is TGTGCCACCTCAAGCGGTCCCCAAGAGACCCAGTACTTC. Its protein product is CATSSGPQETQYF.

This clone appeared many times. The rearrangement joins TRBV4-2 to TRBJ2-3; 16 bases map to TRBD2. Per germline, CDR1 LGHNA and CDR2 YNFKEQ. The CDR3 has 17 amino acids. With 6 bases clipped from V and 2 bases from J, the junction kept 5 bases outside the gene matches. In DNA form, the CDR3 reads TGTGCCAGCAGTCCGGGACTAGCGGGAGGGGTCACAGATACGCAGTATTTT. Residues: CASSPGLAGGVTDTQYF.

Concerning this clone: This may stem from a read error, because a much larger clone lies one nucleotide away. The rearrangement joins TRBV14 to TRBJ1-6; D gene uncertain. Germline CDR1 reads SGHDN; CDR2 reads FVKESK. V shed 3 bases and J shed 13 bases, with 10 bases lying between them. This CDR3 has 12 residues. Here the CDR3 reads CASSHSISPLHF. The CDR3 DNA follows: TGTGCCAGCAGCCACAGTATCTCGCCCCTCCACTTT. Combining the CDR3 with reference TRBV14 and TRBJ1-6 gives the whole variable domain EAGVTQFPSHSVIEKGQTVTLRCDPISGHDNLYWYRRVMGKEIKFLLHFVKESKQDESGMPNNRFLAERTGGTYSTLKVQPAELEDSGVYFCASSHSISPLHFGNGTRLTVT.

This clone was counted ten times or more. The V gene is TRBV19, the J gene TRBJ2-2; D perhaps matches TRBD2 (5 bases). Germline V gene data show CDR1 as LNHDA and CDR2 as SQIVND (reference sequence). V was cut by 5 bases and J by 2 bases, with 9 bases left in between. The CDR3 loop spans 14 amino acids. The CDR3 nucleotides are TGTGCCAGTAGTTACGGGGATAACACCGGGGAGCTGTTTTTT. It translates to CASSYGDNTGELFF.

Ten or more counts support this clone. CDR3 residues: CSATTGNEKLFF. CDR3 in DNA: TGCAGTGCTACGACAGGAAATGAAAAACTGTTTTTT. This sequence joins TRBV20-1 and TRBJ1-4; the D gene is possibly TRBD1 (6 bases). The CDR3 extends over 12 amino acids. Per germline, CDR1 DFQATT and CDR2 SNEGSKA (reference sequence). With 4 bases removed from V and 5 bases from J, the gap between germline ends came to 8 bases.

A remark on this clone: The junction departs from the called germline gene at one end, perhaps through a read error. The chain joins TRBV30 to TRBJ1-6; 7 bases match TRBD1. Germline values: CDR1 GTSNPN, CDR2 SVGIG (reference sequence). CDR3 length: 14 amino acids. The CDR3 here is CAWSAAGGSSPLYF. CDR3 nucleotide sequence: TGTGCCTGGAGTGCAGCAGGGGGTAGTTCACCCCTCTACTTT.

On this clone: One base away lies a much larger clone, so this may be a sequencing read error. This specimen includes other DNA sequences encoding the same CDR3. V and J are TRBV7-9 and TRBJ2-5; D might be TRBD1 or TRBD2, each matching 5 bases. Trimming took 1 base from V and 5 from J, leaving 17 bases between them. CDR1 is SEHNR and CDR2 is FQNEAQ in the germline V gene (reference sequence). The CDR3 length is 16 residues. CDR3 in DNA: TGTGCCAGCAGCTTAGAAGGTACTAGAGGGACGGAGACCCAGTACTTC. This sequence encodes CASSLEGTRGTETQYF.

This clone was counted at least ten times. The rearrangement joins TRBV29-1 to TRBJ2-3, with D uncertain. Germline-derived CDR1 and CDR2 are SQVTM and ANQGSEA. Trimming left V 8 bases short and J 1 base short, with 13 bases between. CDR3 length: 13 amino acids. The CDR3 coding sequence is TGCAGCACGACCAAAGGACGCACAGATACGCAGTATTTT. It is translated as CSTTKGRTDTQYF.

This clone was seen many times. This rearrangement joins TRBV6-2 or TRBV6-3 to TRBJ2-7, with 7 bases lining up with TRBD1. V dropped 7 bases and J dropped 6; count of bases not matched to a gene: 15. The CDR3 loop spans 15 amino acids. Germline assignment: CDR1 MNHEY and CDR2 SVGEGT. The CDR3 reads CASTKGALTPCEQYV. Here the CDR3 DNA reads TGTGCCAGCACCAAGGGGGCATTAACCCCCTGCGAGCAGTACGTC.

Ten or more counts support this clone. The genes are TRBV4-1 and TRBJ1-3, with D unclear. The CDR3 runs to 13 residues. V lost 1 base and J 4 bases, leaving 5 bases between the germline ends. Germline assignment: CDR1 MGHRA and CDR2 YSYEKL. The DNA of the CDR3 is TGCGCCAGCAGCCAAGGAGGGGGAAACACCATATATTTT. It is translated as CASSQGGGNTIYF.

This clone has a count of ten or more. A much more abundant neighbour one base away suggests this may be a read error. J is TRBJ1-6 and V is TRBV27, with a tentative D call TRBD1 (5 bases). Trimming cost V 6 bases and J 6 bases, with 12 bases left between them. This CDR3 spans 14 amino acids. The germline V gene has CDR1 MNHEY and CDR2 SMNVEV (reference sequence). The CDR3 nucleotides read TGTGCCAGCAGAGACGACAGTGGTAATTCACCCCTCCACTTT. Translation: CASRDDSGNSPLHF.

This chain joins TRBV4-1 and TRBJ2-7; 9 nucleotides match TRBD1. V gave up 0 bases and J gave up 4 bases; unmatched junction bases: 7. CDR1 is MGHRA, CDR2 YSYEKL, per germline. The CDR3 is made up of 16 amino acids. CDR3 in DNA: TGCGCCAGCAGCCAAGAAATAGGGACAGGGATTTACGAGCAGTACGTC. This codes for CASSQEIGTGIYEQYV.

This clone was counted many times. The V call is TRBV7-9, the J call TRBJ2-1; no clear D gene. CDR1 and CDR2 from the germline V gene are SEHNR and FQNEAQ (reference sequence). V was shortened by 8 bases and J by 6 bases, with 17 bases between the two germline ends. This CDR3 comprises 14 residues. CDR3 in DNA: TGTGCCAGCGGATACAGCACCGTACTCAATGAGCAGTTCTTC. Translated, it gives CASGYSTVLNEQFF.

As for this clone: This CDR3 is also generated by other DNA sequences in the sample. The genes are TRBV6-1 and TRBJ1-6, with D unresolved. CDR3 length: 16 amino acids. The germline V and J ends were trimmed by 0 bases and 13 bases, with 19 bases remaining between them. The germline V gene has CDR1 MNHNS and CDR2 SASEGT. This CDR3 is CASSEASVAGGSPLHF. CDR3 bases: TGTGCCAGCAGTGAAGCTTCGGTGGCTGGTGGATCTCCCCTCCACTTT.

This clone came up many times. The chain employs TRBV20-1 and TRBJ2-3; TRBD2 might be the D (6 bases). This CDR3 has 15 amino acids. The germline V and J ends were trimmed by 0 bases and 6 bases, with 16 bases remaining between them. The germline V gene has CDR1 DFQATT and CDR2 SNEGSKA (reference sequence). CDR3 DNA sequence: TGCAGTGCTAGAGATTTAGCGGAGGCCAAGGATACGCAGTATTTT. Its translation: CSARDLAEAKDTQYF.

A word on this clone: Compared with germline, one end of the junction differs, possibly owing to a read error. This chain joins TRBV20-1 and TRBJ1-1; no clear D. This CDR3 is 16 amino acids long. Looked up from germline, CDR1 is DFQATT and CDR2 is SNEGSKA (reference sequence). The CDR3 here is CSARDFHQVANTEAFF. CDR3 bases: TGTAGTGCTAGAGATTTTCATCAGGTGGCGAACACTGAAGCTTTCTTT.

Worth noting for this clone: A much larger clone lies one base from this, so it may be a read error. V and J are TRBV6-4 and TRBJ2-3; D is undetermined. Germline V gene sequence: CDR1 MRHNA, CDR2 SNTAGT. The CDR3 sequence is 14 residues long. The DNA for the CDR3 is TGTGCCGGCAGGAGAGAATCTAGCACAGATACGCAGTATTTT. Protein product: CAGRRESSTDTQYF.

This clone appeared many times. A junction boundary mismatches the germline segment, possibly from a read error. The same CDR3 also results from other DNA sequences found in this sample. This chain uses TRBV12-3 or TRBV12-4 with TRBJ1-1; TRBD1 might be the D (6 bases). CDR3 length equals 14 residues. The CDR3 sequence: CASMGGGENTEAFF. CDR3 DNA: TGTGCCAGCATGGGGGGGGGCGAGAACACTGAAGCCTTCTTT.

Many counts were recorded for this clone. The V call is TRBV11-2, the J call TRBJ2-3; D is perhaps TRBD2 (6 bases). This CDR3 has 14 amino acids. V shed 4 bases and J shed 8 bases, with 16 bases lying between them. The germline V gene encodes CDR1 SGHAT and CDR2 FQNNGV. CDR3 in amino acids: CASSSGTGAGTQYF. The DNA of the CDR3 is TGTGCCAGCAGCTCCGGGACTGGAGCAGGTACGCAGTATTTT.

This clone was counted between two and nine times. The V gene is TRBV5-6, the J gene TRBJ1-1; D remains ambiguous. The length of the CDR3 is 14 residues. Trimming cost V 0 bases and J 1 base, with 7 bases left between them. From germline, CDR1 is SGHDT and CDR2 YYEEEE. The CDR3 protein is CASSLGLGNTEAFF. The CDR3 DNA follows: TGTGCCAGCAGCTTGGGGCTAGGGAACACTGAAGCTTTCTTT.

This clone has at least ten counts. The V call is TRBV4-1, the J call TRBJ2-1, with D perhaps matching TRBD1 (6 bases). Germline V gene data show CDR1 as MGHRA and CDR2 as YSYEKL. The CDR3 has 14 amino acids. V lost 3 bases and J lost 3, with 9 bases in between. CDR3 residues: CASSQATGYNEQFF. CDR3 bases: TGCGCCAGCAGCCAGGCGACAGGCTACAATGAGCAGTTCTTC.

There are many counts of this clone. Written as DNA, the CDR3 is TGTGCCAGCAGCCAACGACAGGGGCGCGCTGAAGCTTTCTTT. Protein sequence: CASSQRQGRAEAFF. V is TRBV3-1 and J is TRBJ1-1; TRBD1 matches at 8 bases. Germline values: CDR1 LGHDT, CDR2 YNNKEL (reference sequence). CDR3 size: 14 residues. J lost 6 bases, V lost 2 bases, and 5 bases had no gene match.

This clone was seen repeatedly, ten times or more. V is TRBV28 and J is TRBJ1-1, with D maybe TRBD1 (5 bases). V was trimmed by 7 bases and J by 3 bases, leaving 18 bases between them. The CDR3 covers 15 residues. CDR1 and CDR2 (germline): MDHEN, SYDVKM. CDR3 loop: CASNPGDLGDTEAFF. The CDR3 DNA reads TGTGCCAGCAATCCTGGGGACTTGGGGGACACTGAAGCTTTCTTT.